One TCR beta chain is described in this entry. What it binds is unknown. Using immunoSEQ multiplex PCR, the repertoire was profiled, and TCRdb retains in-frame clones only, with some absent. In the table there are about 100,000 clones, about 88% of which are singletons. The data derive from a study of OX40 agonist ivuxolimab in advanced cancers. Whole-study context: Previous treatment with anti-PD-1, anti-PD-L1 or anti-CTLA-4 therapy was allowed; 40% had received some. Whole-study results and caveats: Expanded clones belonging to CD8+ T cells outnumbered, on average, those of CD4+.

Trimming took 3 bases from V and 7 from J, leaving 9 bases between them. The CDR3 is 13 amino acids. Germline assignment: CDR1 PRHDT and CDR2 FYEKMQ (reference sequence). The sequence was collected from an adult with an advanced solid tumor such as melanoma, head and neck, liver or kidney cancer. The rearrangement uses TRBV13 and TRBJ1-4; D is uncertain. Sequencing was performed on CD4+ or CD8+ T cells sorted from blood, taken in a trial of the OX40 agonist ivuxolimab. CDR3 nucleotide sequence: TGTGCCAGCAGCTTCCGTCAGGCTGAAAAACTGTTTTTT. The encoded protein is CASSFRQAEKLFF.